A single TCR beta chain is shown here with its context. This sample was taken from a study of blood T cells in healthy people across ages. The germline gives CDR1 LGHDT, CDR2 YNNKEL (reference sequence). The CDR3 contains 16 residues. J lost 5 bases, V lost 0 bases, and 6 bases had no gene match. Isolation yielded PBMCs, at least 6.5 million per sample, in every case. A second roughly 7 to 11 cycle PCR used barcoded and J-beta primers. All cDNA molecules were each tagged by a template-switch adaptor with 12 random nucleotides. MiXCR, run by TCRdb on the 5' RACE reads, gives a single entry per CDR3 protein. Of roughly 790,000 distinct CDR3 sequences listed, approximately 43% are singletons.

The sequence was obtained from a woman between 55 and 75 years old in good health. Sequencing was done on a sample of blood. The V call is TRBV3-1, the J call TRBJ1-1; 10 bases agree with TRBD1. The CDR3 sequence: CASSQDVGQGGTEAFF. The CDR3 region has the DNA TGTGCCAGCAGCCAAGATGTCGGACAGGGGGGGACTGAAGCTTTCTTT.